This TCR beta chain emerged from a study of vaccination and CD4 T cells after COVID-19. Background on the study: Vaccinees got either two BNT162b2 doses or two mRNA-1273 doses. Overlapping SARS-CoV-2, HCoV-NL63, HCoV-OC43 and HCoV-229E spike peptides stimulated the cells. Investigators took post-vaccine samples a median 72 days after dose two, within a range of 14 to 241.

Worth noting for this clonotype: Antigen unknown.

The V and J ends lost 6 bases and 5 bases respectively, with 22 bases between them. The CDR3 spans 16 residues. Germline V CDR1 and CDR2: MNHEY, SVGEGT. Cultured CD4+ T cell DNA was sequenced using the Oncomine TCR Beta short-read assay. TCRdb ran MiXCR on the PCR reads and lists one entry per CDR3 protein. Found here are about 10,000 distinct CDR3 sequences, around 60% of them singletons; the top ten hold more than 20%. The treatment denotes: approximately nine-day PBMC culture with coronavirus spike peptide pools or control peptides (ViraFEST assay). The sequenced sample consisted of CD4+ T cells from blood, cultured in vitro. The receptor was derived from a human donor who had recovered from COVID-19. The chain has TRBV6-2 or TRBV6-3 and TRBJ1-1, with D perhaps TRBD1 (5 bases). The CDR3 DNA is TGTGCCAGCAGCAAAGCCTTGGGAGTTTGGGGGACTGAAGCTTTCTTT. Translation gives CASSKALGVWGTEAFF.